Each of the 13 T cell receptor beta chains below was sequenced from the same sample in a study of primary melanoma T cells and metastatic recurrence. The table came from immunoSEQ multiplex PCR; TCRdb's copy has only in-frame clones and leaves some out. The repertoire consists of over a hundred clones, with approximately 88% occurring once and the leading ten covering 14%. The sequencing sample was made of melanoma tumor tissue. The receptors originated from a human donor with melanoma.

The chain combines TRBV27 with TRBJ1-5, with D unclear. V was pared by 1 base and J by 6 bases, with 7 bases between. Per germline, CDR1 MNHEY and CDR2 SMNVEV (reference sequence). This CDR3 region has 13 residues. CDR3: CASSLWLGQPQHF. The CDR3 coding sequence is TGTGCCAGCAGTTTATGGTTGGGTCAGCCCCAGCATTTT.

This chain connects TRBV6-8 to TRBJ2-1, with D possibly being TRBD1 or TRBD2 (5 bases each). CDR1 is MNHGY and CDR2 is SAAAGT in the germline V gene. The length of the CDR3 is 13 residues. The germline V and J ends were trimmed by 5 bases and 10 bases, with 15 bases remaining between them. DNA of the CDR3: TGTGCCAGCAGTGGGACCGCGGCTGGCGAGCAGTTCTTC. Its protein is CASSGTAAGEQFF.

This chain connects TRBV11-3 to TRBJ1-4; D gene ambiguous. The CDR3 consists of 16 residues. Germline loops: CDR1 SGHNT, CDR2 YENEEA. V was shortened by 5 bases and J by 0 bases, with 13 bases between the two germline ends. The CDR3 is CASSQQGRSTNEKLFF. The CDR3 region has the DNA TGTGCCAGCAGCCAGCAAGGTAGATCAACTAATGAAAAACTGTTTTTT.

The gene calls are TRBV6-8 and TRBJ2-5; perhaps TRBD1 as D (5 bases). Germline assignment: CDR1 MNHGY and CDR2 SAAAGT. The ends were cut back, 4 bases at V and 5 bases at J, with 17 bases in the middle. CDR3 length equals 15 residues. The CDR3 DNA reads TGTGCCAGCAGTTCTATTACAAGGGGTGAGGAGACCCAGTACTTC. Protein sequence: CASSSITRGEETQYF.

CDR3 region: CASSMVWGTEAFF. CDR3 DNA sequence: TGTGCCAGTAGTATGGTTTGGGGTACTGAAGCTTTCTTT. J is TRBJ1-1 and V is TRBV19; D is unresolved. The ends were cut back, 3 bases at V and 5 bases at J, with 10 bases in the middle. Germline lookup yields CDR1 LNHDA and CDR2 SQIVND (reference sequence). The CDR3 is 13 residues long.

The V gene is TRBV6-8, the J gene TRBJ1-4; no definite D call. V lost 7 bases to trimming and J lost 5 bases, with 8 bases between them. CDR1 is MNHGY, CDR2 SAAAGT, per germline. CDR3 size: 12 residues. The CDR3 DNA sequence: TGTGCCAGCACCCTTGGAAATGAAAAACTGTTTTTT. Its protein product is CASTLGNEKLFF.

This clone was seen a few times. V gene TRBV14 combines with J gene TRBJ1-1, with unresolved D. Per the germline V gene, CDR1 is SGHDN and CDR2 is FVKESK. The CDR3 is 13 residues long. The V gene lost 6 bases and the J gene lost 3 bases, with 11 bases spanning the gap. DNA for the CDR3: TGTGCCAGCAGTCACGGCATCCACACTGAAGCTTTCTTT. The encoded protein is CASSHGIHTEAFF.

The chain employs TRBV6-8 and TRBJ2-5; no reliable D call. V lost 7 bases and J lost 9, with 18 bases in between. The CDR3 extends over 13 amino acids. Germline V gene sequence: CDR1 MNHGY, CDR2 SAAAGT. The CDR3 region is CASTGPDHRAQYF. The CDR3 bases are TGTGCCAGCACCGGGCCAGACCATAGGGCCCAGTACTTC.

This clone was seen only a few times. V gene TRBV6-8 combines with J gene TRBJ2-1, with 10 bases identical to TRBD2. Germline-derived CDR1 and CDR2 are MNHGY and SAAAGT. There are 17 residues in the CDR3. Trimming took 7 bases from V and 4 from J; bases not matched to a gene: 13. As DNA, the CDR3 is TGTGCCAGCACAGAAATAGCGGGAGGTCTTGGATACAATGAGCAGTTCTTC. Its protein is CASTEIAGGLGYNEQFF.

This clone was seen just once. The V and J genes are TRBV10-2 and TRBJ1-5; D gene ambiguous. Per germline, CDR1 WSHSY and CDR2 SAAADI. Trimming took off 3 bases at V and 3 bases at J, with 15 bases between the two ends. The CDR3 has 16 amino acids. The CDR3 DNA sequence: TGCGCCAGCAGTGAAAATCCACCACCGAACAATCAGCCCCAGCATTTT. This encodes CASSENPPPNNQPQHF.

The gene calls are TRBV11-3 and TRBJ2-5; D remains unclear. Germline V gene sequence: CDR1 SGHNT, CDR2 YENEEA. Trimming removed 4 bases at V and 5 bases at J, with 14 bases between. The CDR3 has 14 residues. CDR3: CASSSPDGGETQYF. The CDR3 DNA reads as TGTGCCAGCAGCTCCCCGGACGGTGGGGAGACCCAGTACTTC.

The rearrangement uses TRBV5-1 and TRBJ2-7; 7 nucleotides line up with TRBD1. V was pared by 3 bases and J by 1 base, with 7 bases of the junction left unmatched. The CDR3 sequence is 15 residues long. Germline CDR1 and CDR2: SGHRS and YFSETQ. The CDR3 region has the DNA TGCGCCAGCAGCTCTGCGGAACAGGGGTCCTACGAGCAGTACTTC. Protein sequence: CASSSAEQGSYEQYF.

The chain combines TRBV6-8 with TRBJ2-6; D is possibly TRBD2 (6 bases). This CDR3 spans 16 amino acids. Germline loops: CDR1 MNHGY, CDR2 SAAAGT. V lost 2 bases to trimming and J lost 2 bases, with 10 bases between them. CDR3 region: CASSYHSGAGANVLTF. In DNA form, the CDR3 reads TGTGCCAGCAGTTACCACTCGGGGGCTGGGGCCAACGTCCTGACTTTC.